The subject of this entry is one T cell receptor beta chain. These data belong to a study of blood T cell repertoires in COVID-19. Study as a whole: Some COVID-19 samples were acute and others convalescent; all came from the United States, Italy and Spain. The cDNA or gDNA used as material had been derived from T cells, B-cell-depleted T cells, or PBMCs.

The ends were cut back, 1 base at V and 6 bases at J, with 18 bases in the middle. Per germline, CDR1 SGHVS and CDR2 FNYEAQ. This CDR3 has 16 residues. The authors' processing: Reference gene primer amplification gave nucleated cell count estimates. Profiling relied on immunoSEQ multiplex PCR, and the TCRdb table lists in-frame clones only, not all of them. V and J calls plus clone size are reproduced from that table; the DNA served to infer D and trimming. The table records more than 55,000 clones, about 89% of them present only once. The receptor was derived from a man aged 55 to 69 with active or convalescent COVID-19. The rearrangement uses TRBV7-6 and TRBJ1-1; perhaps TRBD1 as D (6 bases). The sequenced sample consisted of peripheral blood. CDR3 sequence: CASSLVPTGSKAEAFF. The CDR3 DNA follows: TGTGCCAGCAGCTTAGTACCTACAGGGTCAAAAGCTGAAGCTTTCTTT. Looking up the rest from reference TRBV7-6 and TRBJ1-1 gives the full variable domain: GAGVSQSPRYKVTKRGQDVALRCDPISGHVSLYWYRQALGQGPEFLTYFNYEAQQDKSGLPNDRFSAERPEGSISTLTIQRTEQRDSAMYRCASSLVPTGSKAEAFFGQGTRLTVV.